These T cell receptor beta chains were read from a single sample in a study of post-analysis software for immune sequencing data. TCRdb ran MiXCR on the PCR reads and lists one entry per CDR3 protein. The table shows hundreds of thousands of distinct CDR3 sequences, with 30% to 45% occurring only once. The source material was blood. The receptors derive from a girl aged 2-9 years with multiple sclerosis. CDR3s include the opening cysteine and the closing phenylalanine or tryptophan. Fields, in order: D gene, V gene, clone size, J gene, CDR3 protein, CDR3 DNA. A D gene is named only where the DNA matches it firmly. The size field is filled for only some rows; it gives once, few, many or a size class.

>TRBD2|TRBV4-2|.|TRBJ2-5
CASSPGTSGQETQYF
TGTGCCAGCAGCCCAGGGACTAGCGGACAAGAGACCCAGTACTTC
>.|TRBV29-1|many|TRBJ2-7
CSVEQPGLSYEQYF
TGCAGCGTTGAACAGCCAGGGCTTTCCTACGAGCAGTACTTC
>TRBD1|TRBV2|.|TRBJ2-5
CASSEARTGRETQYF
TGTGCCAGCAGTGAAGCGAGGACAGGCCGAGAGACCCAGTACTTC
>.|TRBV29-1|few|TRBJ1-2
CSVASRGGYTF
TGCAGCGTGGCCTCTAGGGGCGGCTACACCTTC
>.|TRBV18|.|TRBJ1-1
CASSPPKNTEAFF
TGTGCCAGCTCACCACCGAAGAACACTGAAGCTTTCTTT
>.|TRBV5-1|few|TRBJ2-7
CASSRDLSYEQYF
TGCGCCAGCAGCAGGGATCTCTCCTACGAGCAGTACTTC
>.|TRBV12-3/TRBV12-4|.|TRBJ1-2
CASSLHREGFGYTF
TGTGCCAGCAGTTTGCACAGGGAGGGGTTTGGCTACACCTTC
>.|TRBV30|.|TRBJ2-3
CAWSVLRGTDTQYF
TGTGCCTGGAGTGTACTCCGCGGCACAGATACGCAGTATTTT
>TRBD2|TRBV7-6|.|TRBJ2-5
CASSRGGGNQETQYF
TGTGCCAGCAGCCGTGGGGGGGGGAATCAAGAGACCCAGTACTTC
>TRBD1|TRBV6-2/TRBV6-3|.|TRBJ2-7
CASSYDRDRAASSDEQYF
TGTGCCAGCAGTTATGACCGGGACAGGGCCGCATCGAGCGACGAGCAGTACTTC
>TRBD2|TRBV5-1|.|TRBJ2-1
CASSLARGSGRVYNEQFF
TGCGCCAGCAGCTTGGCCAGGGGTAGCGGGAGGGTCTACAATGAGCAGTTCTTC
>.|TRBV7-2|.|TRBJ2-6
CASNRRGAPSGANVLTF
TGTGCCAGCAACCGACGCGGAGCCCCCTCTGGGGCCAACGTCCTGACTTTC
>TRBD2|TRBV28|.|TRBJ2-5
CASSLGGGAQETQYF
TGTGCCAGCAGTTTAGGCGGGGGGGCCCAAGAGACCCAGTACTTC
>.|TRBV6-5|.|TRBJ1-5
CASSYSTDQPQHF
TGTGCCAGCAGTTACTCGACGGATCAGCCCCAGCATTTT
>.|TRBV6-5|.|TRBJ1-2
CASSQALYGYTF
TGTGCCAGCAGTCAGGCCCTTTATGGCTACACCTTC